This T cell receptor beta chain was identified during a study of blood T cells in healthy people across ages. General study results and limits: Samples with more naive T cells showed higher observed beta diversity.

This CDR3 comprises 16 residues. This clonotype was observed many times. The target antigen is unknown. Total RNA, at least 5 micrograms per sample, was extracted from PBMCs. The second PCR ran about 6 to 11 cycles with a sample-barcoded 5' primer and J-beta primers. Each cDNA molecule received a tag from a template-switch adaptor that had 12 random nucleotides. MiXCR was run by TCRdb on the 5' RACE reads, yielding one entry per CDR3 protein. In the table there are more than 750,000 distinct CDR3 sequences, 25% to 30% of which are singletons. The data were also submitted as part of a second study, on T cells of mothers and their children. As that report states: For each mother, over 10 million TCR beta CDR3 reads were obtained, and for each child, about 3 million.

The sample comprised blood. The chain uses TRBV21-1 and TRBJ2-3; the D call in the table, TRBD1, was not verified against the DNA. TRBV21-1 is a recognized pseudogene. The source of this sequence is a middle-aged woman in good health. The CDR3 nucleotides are TGTGCCAGCAGCAAAGATTCCCGTGGGGGCACAGATACGCAGTATTTT. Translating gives CASSKDSRGGTDTQYF.